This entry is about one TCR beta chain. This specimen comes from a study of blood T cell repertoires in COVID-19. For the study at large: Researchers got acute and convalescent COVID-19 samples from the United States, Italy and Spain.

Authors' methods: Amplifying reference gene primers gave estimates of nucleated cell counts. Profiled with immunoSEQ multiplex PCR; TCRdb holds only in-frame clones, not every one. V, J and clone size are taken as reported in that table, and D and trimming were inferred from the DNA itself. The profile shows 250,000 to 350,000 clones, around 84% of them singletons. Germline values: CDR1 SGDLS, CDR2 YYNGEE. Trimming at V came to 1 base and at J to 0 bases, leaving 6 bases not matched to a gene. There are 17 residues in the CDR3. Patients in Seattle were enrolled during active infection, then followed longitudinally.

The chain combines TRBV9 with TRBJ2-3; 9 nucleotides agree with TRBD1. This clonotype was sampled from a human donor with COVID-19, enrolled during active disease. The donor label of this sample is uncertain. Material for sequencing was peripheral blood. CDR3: CASSVTGQGPSTDTQYF. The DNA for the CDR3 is TGTGCCAGCAGCGTAACGGGACAGGGCCCTAGCACAGATACGCAGTATTTT.